These 13 T cell receptor beta chains came from one sample sequenced in a study of cytomegalovirus exposure and HLA in healthy donors. 13 Jbeta primers and 60 Vbeta primers were used for the PCR. The table came from immunoSEQ multiplex PCR; TCRdb's copy has only in-frame clones and leaves some out. The table includes about 130,000 clones, around three quarters detected once. The sample was PBMCs. The receptors shown here come from a man aged 40-50 years in good health and CMV-seronegative.

The chain combines TRBV6-5 with TRBJ1-1; TRBD1 agrees at 8 bases. Germline V gene sequence: CDR1 MNHEY, CDR2 SVGAGI. The CDR3 runs 15 residues. J lost 1 base, V lost 4 bases, and 5 bases had no gene match. DNA of the CDR3: TGTGCCAGCAGTTTCGGACAGGGATGGAACACTGAAGCTTTCTTT. It yields the protein CASSFGQGWNTEAFF.

The chain recombines TRBV14 with TRBJ1-1, with 8 bases matching TRBD1. V shed 0 bases and J 1 base; nucleotides not matched to a gene: 13. Germline CDR1 and CDR2: SGHDN and FVKESK. The CDR3 is 19 amino acids. The CDR3 region has the DNA TGTGCCAGCAGCCAAGATTGGGTCACTTCCGGGACAGGGAACACTGAAGCTTTCTTT. Translation: CASSQDWVTSGTGNTEAFF.

This clone was detected only once. This chain uses TRBV7-2 with TRBJ2-5; D gene unclear. The germline V gene encodes CDR1 SGHTA and CDR2 FQGNSA. The CDR3 extends over 13 amino acids. Trimming removed 4 bases at V and 5 bases at J, with 11 bases between. The CDR3 DNA reads TGTGCCAGCAGCTACTATGACCGGGAGACCCAGTACTTC. Its protein product is CASSYYDRETQYF.

The rearrangement uses TRBV4-1 and TRBJ1-5, with 7 bases identical to TRBD1. With 1 base clipped from V and 5 bases from J, the junction kept 5 bases outside the gene matches. This CDR3 spans 15 amino acids. The germline CDR1 and CDR2 sequences are MGHRA and YSYEKL. CDR3 in DNA: TGCGCCAGCAGCCAAGGTGGGGACAGTTATCAGCCCCAGCATTTT. This gives the protein CASSQGGDSYQPQHF.

The chain has TRBV6-1 and TRBJ1-2; the D gene is possibly TRBD1 (6 bases). Germline V gives CDR1 MNHNS, CDR2 SASEGT. The length of the CDR3 is 15 residues. The germline V and J ends were trimmed by 3 bases and 5 bases, with 16 bases remaining between them. In DNA, the CDR3 is TGTGCCAGCAGTGAGGGGGCGATGCAGACTTATGGCTACACCTTC. It codes for CASSEGAMQTYGYTF.

This chain connects TRBV6-1 to TRBJ1-2; tentative D call: TRBD1 (6 bases). Germline V gene sequence: CDR1 MNHNS, CDR2 SASEGT. The V and J ends lost 4 bases and 4 bases respectively, with 16 bases between them. The CDR3 is made up of 15 amino acids. CDR3 amino acids: CASSAPRGYGYGYTF. The CDR3 bases are TGTGCCAGCAGTGCACCCAGGGGTTACGGCTATGGCTACACCTTC.

J is TRBJ1-5 and V is TRBV6-6, with 8 bases aligning to TRBD1. Germline V gene data show CDR1 as MNHNY and CDR2 as SVGAGI (reference sequence). V lost 6 bases and J lost 7; bases outside the gene matches: 11. The CDR3 consists of 15 residues. This CDR3 is CASRSSGGAGQPQHF. The CDR3 coding sequence is TGTGCCAGCAGGTCCTCAGGGGGCGCCGGGCAGCCCCAGCATTTT.

The rearrangement uses TRBV5-1 and TRBJ2-7; TRBD2 matches 13 bases. The CDR3 totals 15 residues. V lost 4 bases, J lost 4 bases, and 5 bases stayed unmatched. Germline CDR1 is SGHRS and CDR2 is YFSETQ. CDR3 amino acids: CASSRTSGSIYEQYF. In DNA, the CDR3 is TGCGCCAGCAGCCGGACTAGCGGGAGTATTTACGAGCAGTACTTC.

This chain connects TRBV28 to TRBJ2-7, with 7 positions matching TRBD2. Germline CDR1 and CDR2: MDHEN and SYDVKM. Trimming at V came to 6 bases and at J to 2 bases, leaving 10 bases not matched to a gene. This CDR3 contains 15 residues. In DNA, the CDR3 is TGTGCCAGCAGCGGAGGGGCGGGGGATCCCTACGAGCAGTACTTC. It translates to CASSGGAGDPYEQYF.

The rearrangement links TRBV29-1 to TRBJ1-4, with TRBD1 matching over 7 bases. This CDR3 contains 13 residues. V dropped 4 bases and J dropped 7; count of bases not matched to a gene: 6. Germline CDR1 and CDR2: SQVTM and ANQGSEA. The CDR3 nucleotides read TGCAGCGTTGGAGCGGCAGGGGGTGAAAAACTGTTTTTT. Its protein product is CSVGAAGGEKLFF.

The CDR3 sequence: CASSKDRVKLAGRPDNEQFF. The CDR3 DNA reads TGTGCCAGCAGTAAAGACAGGGTCAAACTAGCGGGACGGCCAGACAATGAGCAGTTCTTC. This chain connects TRBV6-1 to TRBJ2-1; 10 nucleotides line up with TRBD2. The CDR3 runs 20 residues. The germline CDR1 and CDR2 sequences are MNHNS and SASEGT. Unmatched junction bases numbered 21, after V lost 5 bases and J lost 5 bases.

The chain is built from TRBV28 and TRBJ1-3; D is possibly TRBD1 (5 bases). This CDR3 comprises 14 residues. The V gene lost 11 bases and the J gene lost 0 bases, with 14 bases spanning the gap. Germline V gene lookup returns CDR1 MDHEN and CDR2 SYDVKM. CDR3 sequence: CAVTRASSGNTIYF. CDR3 nucleotide sequence: TGTGCCGTAACCAGGGCTAGCTCTGGAAACACCATATATTTT.

This clone appeared a few times. The rearrangement uses TRBV7-3 and TRBJ2-3; TRBD2 agrees at 8 bases. Trimming removed 2 bases from V and 6 bases from J; junction bases left unmatched: 10. This CDR3 has 16 amino acids. Germline V lookup: CDR1 SGHTA, CDR2 FQGTGA. The CDR3 nucleotides are TGTGCCAGCAGCTTACGTCCGGGACTAGGAAGCGATACGCAGTATTTT. This sequence encodes CASSLRPGLGSDTQYF.